Presented here are 30 T cell receptor beta chains from one specimen sequenced in a study of cytomegalovirus exposure and HLA in healthy donors. 13 Jbeta primers and 60 Vbeta primers were used for the PCR. Libraries were prepared by immunoSEQ multiplex PCR; TCRdb keeps only in-frame clonotypes and omits some of them. Of some 270,000 clones in the sample, about four fifths were seen once. Sequenced: PBMCs. These receptors were collected from a girl aged 2 to 10 in good health and CMV-seronegative.

The chain uses TRBV19 and TRBJ1-5, with D possibly being TRBD1 (6 bases). Trimming took 2 bases from V and 5 from J, leaving 16 bases between them. Germline V CDR1 and CDR2: LNHDA, SQIVND (reference sequence). The CDR3 has 16 residues. The CDR3 DNA follows: TGTGCCAGTAGTATAACAGGGTATCATTCCGATCAGCCCCAGCATTTT. Residues: CASSITGYHSDQPQHF.

Concerning this clone: The germline gene is not matched at one end of the junction; a read error may be the cause. The sample contains more than one DNA sequence encoding this CDR3. V and J are TRBV30 and TRBJ1-5; D unclear. The CDR3 is 12 amino acids. The germline V gene has CDR1 GTSNPN and CDR2 SVGIG (reference sequence). Here the CDR3 DNA reads TGCGCCTGGAGTCCTCAATCGGAGCCCCAGCATTTT. Protein product: CAWSPQSEPQHF.

The CDR3 loop is CASSGGYEQFF. The CDR3 DNA sequence: TGTGCCAGCAGCGGCGGTTATGAGCAGTTCTTC. The rearrangement uses TRBV6-5 and TRBJ2-1; D remains unclear. CDR1 and CDR2 from the germline V gene are MNHEY and SVGAGI. CDR3 length: 11 residues. The V and J ends lost 6 bases and 8 bases respectively, with 8 bases between them.

The chain is built from TRBV12-5 and TRBJ1-4; D gene uncertain. Germline V gene sequence: CDR1 LGHNT, CDR2 FRNRAP. The CDR3 loop spans 13 amino acids. Trimming took off 6 bases at V and 3 bases at J, with 8 bases between the two ends. This chain's CDR3 is CASGAQPNEKLFF. In nucleotides, the CDR3 is TGTGCTAGTGGGGCACAGCCTAATGAAAAACTGTTTTTT. Drawing the rest from reference TRBV12-5 and TRBJ1-4, the complete variable domain is DARVTQTPRHKVTEMGQEVTMRCQPILGHNTVFWYRQTMMQGLELLAYFRNRAPLDDSGMPKDRFSAEMPDATLATLKIQPSEPRDSAVYFCASGAQPNEKLFFGSGTQLSVL.

This clone was found a few times. This chain uses TRBV15 with TRBJ2-3; D gene uncertain. Per the germline V gene, CDR1 is LNHNV and CDR2 is YYDKDF (reference sequence). Trimming removed 1 base at V and 2 bases at J, with 10 bases between. The CDR3 runs to 15 residues. This CDR3 is CATSRVQIFTDTQYF. Written as DNA, the CDR3 is TGTGCCACCAGCAGAGTTCAGATTTTCACAGATACGCAGTATTTT. Full variable domain (remainder filled in from reference TRBV15 and TRBJ2-3): DAMVIQNPRYQVTQFGKPVTLSCSQTLNHNVMYWYQQKSSQAPKLLFHYYDKDFNNEADTPDNFQSRRPNTSFCFLDIRSPGLGDTAMYLCATSRVQIFTDTQYFGPGTRLTVL.

V and J are TRBV5-6 and TRBJ2-2, with unresolved D. Trimming shortened V by 6 bases and J by 7 bases, and 16 bases separated the two germline ends. The CDR3 consists of 14 residues. CDR1 and CDR2 (germline): SGHDT, YYEEEE. The DNA for the CDR3 is TGTGCCAGCACCATGGCGGAGCATAGCGGGGAGCTGTTTTTT. Translating it yields CASTMAEHSGELFF.

Only one count was recorded for this clone. The gene calls are TRBV4-1 and TRBJ2-1, with 12 bases aligning to TRBD2. The germline V gene encodes CDR1 MGHRA and CDR2 YSYEKL. Losses at the gene ends were 4 bases for V and 7 bases for J; bases not matched to a gene: 5. The CDR3 covers 15 residues. CDR3 loop: CASSRLAGVENEQFF. The CDR3 nucleotides read TGCGCCAGCAGCCGACTAGCGGGAGTAGAAAATGAGCAGTTCTTC.

The chain carries TRBV1 and TRBJ1-6. TRBV1 is a known pseudogene. The CDR3 loop spans 18 amino acids. As DNA, the CDR3 is TGCACCAGCAGCCAAGAGAGGGGAGGTTACTCCTATAATTCACCCCTCCACTTT. This codes for CTSSQERGGYSYNSPLHF.

This clone has just a few counts. The rearrangement uses TRBV6-6 and TRBJ2-5; D is perhaps TRBD2 (7 bases). The CDR3 loop spans 16 amino acids. Per germline, CDR1 MNHNY and CDR2 SVGAGI (reference sequence). V was trimmed by 3 bases and J by 6 bases, leaving 20 bases between them. The DNA of the CDR3 is TGTGCCAGCAGTTATGGGGCCTTGCGGGGGCATAAGACCCAGTACTTC. Translating it yields CASSYGALRGHKTQYF.

The rearrangement uses TRBV29-1 and TRBJ2-3; TRBD2 agrees at 7 bases. Germline assignment: CDR1 SQVTM and CDR2 ANQGSEA. The CDR3 sequence is 13 residues long. After removal of 3 bases from V and 1 base from J, the junction contained 1 base not matched to a gene. CDR3 in DNA: TGCAGCGTTGACCTAGCGGGCACAGATACGCAGTATTTT. Translation gives CSVDLAGTDTQYF.

CDR3 DNA: TGCGCCAGCAGTGAGGCTAGCGGGAGGGGCTACAATGAGCAGTTCTTC. Encoded protein: CASSEASGRGYNEQFF. V usage is TRBV10-2 and J usage is TRBJ2-1, with 12 bases matching TRBD2. V shed 2 bases and J 3 bases; nucleotides not matched to a gene: 2. CDR1 WSHSY and CDR2 SAAADI come from the germline V gene. The CDR3 sequence is 16 residues long.

The CDR3 sequence: CASSTGGSTEAFF. The CDR3 DNA reads TGTGCCAGCAGTACAGGGGGCAGCACTGAAGCTTTCTTT. The rearrangement links TRBV2 to TRBJ1-1, with TRBD1 matching 9 bases. The junction had 2 bases not matched to a gene; V was cut back by 5 bases and J by 4 bases. The CDR3 length is 13 residues. Germline assignment: CDR1 SNHLY and CDR2 FYNNEI.

The V call is TRBV27, the J call TRBJ1-1; D perhaps matches TRBD1 (5 bases). V was shortened by 5 bases and J by 0 bases, with 19 bases between the two germline ends. Per the germline V gene, CDR1 is MNHEY and CDR2 is SMNVEV (reference sequence). The CDR3 covers 17 residues. CDR3 loop: CASSPDNLWGMNTEAFF. The CDR3 DNA is TGTGCCAGCAGTCCGGACAACCTATGGGGCATGAACACTGAAGCTTTCTTT.

The CDR3 DNA is TGTGCCAGCAGCTTGGACGATGGGACAGCACCCTCCGAGCAGTACTTC. This codes for CASSLDDGTAPSEQYF. V gene TRBV5-6 combines with J gene TRBJ2-7; the match to TRBD1 covers 7 bases. Germline-derived CDR1 and CDR2 are SGHDT and YYEEEE. V was pared by 0 bases and J by 6 bases, with 12 bases of the junction left unmatched. The CDR3 is 16 residues long. The whole variable domain, filled in from reference TRBV5-6 and TRBJ2-7, reads DAGVTQSPTHLIKTRGQQVTLRCSPKSGHDTVSWYQQALGQGPQFIFQYYEEEERQRGNFPDRFSGHQFPNYSSELNVNALLLGDSALYLCASSLDDGTAPSEQYFGPGTRLTVT.

As regards this clone: Different DNA sequences within this sample yield the same CDR3. The rearrangement uses TRBV2 and TRBJ2-2; TRBD1 aligns across 7 bases. The ends lost 6 bases at V and 3 bases at J; junction bases unmatched: 4. The CDR3 has 14 residues. From germline, CDR1 is SNHLY and CDR2 FYNNEI. CDR3 DNA: TGTGCCAGCAGATGGGACAGTTACACCGGGGAGCTGTTTTTT. Translation gives CASRWDSYTGELFF.

The rearrangement links TRBV6-5 to TRBJ2-5; D might be TRBD1 (5 bases). This CDR3 region has 15 residues. Trimming removed 5 bases at V and 2 bases at J, with 15 bases between. Germline CDR1 MNHEY, CDR2 SVGAGI. The CDR3 DNA is TGTGCCAGCAGTCGGGCTCGACAGCGACAAGAGACCCAGTACTTC. Amino acids: CASSRARQRQETQYF.

This clone showed up just once. The rearrangement joins TRBV15 to TRBJ2-1; 7 nucleotides agree with TRBD2. The ends lost 3 bases at V and 4 bases at J; junction bases unmatched: 6. CDR3 length: 15 residues. Germline loops: CDR1 LNHNV, CDR2 YYDKDF (reference sequence). CDR3 bases: TGTGCCACCAGCAGCCTTAGCGGGCTATACAATGAGCAGTTCTTC. Translated: CATSSLSGLYNEQFF. The full variable domain, rest sourced from reference TRBV15 and TRBJ2-1, is DAMVIQNPRYQVTQFGKPVTLSCSQTLNHNVMYWYQQKSSQAPKLLFHYYDKDFNNEADTPDNFQSRRPNTSFCFLDIRSPGLGDTAMYLCATSSLSGLYNEQFFGPGTRLTVL.

The count of this clone is one. The rearrangement joins TRBV6-1 to TRBJ1-2, with a tentative D call TRBD1 (6 bases). The V gene's germline CDR1 is MNHNS and CDR2 SASEGT. V was cut by 5 bases and J by 4 bases, with 14 bases left in between. This CDR3 is 14 amino acids long. The CDR3 nucleotides read TGTGCCAGCAGTCCTCGACAGGACCCCTATGGCTACACCTTC. As protein: CASSPRQDPYGYTF.

The gene calls are TRBV9 and TRBJ1-5; TRBD1 might be the D (5 bases). CDR3 length equals 23 residues. The V gene's germline CDR1 is SGDLS and CDR2 YYNGEE. The ends were cut back, 0 bases at V and 0 bases at J, with 31 bases in the middle. CDR3 nucleotide sequence: TGTGCCAGCAGCGTAGAATTGAGGAATAGGGCCCGGAGGGGAAGGGATAGCAATCAGCCCCAGCATTTT. It codes for CASSVELRNRARRGRDSNQPQHF. The whole variable domain, filled in from reference TRBV9 and TRBJ1-5, reads DSGVTQTPKHLITATGQRVTLRCSPRSGDLSVYWYQQSLDQGLQFLIQYYNGEERAKGNILERFSAQQFPDLHSELNLSSLELGDSALYFCASSVELRNRARRGRDSNQPQHFGDGTRLSIL.

This rearrangement joins TRBV28 to TRBJ1-1; D is uncertain. There are 14 residues in the CDR3. Between the trimmed V and J ends, which lost 3 bases and 4 bases, there was a span of 12 bases. Germline V gene sequence: CDR1 MDHEN, CDR2 SYDVKM. As DNA, the CDR3 is TGTGCCAGCAGTTTGGGTGTGCAGGCCACTGAAGCTTTCTTT. It is translated as CASSLGVQATEAFF.

CDR3 bases: TGTGCCAGTAACAGGGGGCGCAGTCAGCCCCAGCATTTT. It translates to CASNRGRSQPQHF. The V call is TRBV19, the J call TRBJ1-5, with 9 bases matching TRBD1. In germline, CDR1 is LNHDA, CDR2 SQIVND (reference sequence). The CDR3 consists of 13 residues. V lost 7 bases to trimming and J lost 6 bases; unmatched junction nucleotides: 4.

The rearrangement joins TRBV2 to TRBJ2-5, with 8 nucleotides matching TRBD2. The V and J ends lost 11 bases and 4 bases, in that order; junction bases with no gene match: 9. Germline V gene lookup returns CDR1 SNHLY and CDR2 FYNNEI. This CDR3 spans 13 amino acids. In DNA, the CDR3 is TGTGCCCGATCGGGGGGGTGGGGAGAGACCCAGTACTTC. Translated, it gives CARSGGWGETQYF.

This chain uses TRBV27 with TRBJ2-3; TRBD1 matches at 11 bases. In germline, CDR1 is MNHEY, CDR2 SMNVEV (reference sequence). The V segment lost 7 bases and the J segment 4 bases; nucleotides outside the gene matches: 7. The CDR3 spans 15 residues. CDR3: CASIRRGQGADTQYF. CDR3 DNA sequence: TGTGCCAGCATCCGAAGGGGACAGGGGGCAGATACGCAGTATTTT.

The chain has TRBV9 and TRBJ2-5; D possibly corresponds to TRBD2 (7 bases). Germline CDR1 is SGDLS and CDR2 is YYNGEE. V was pared by 0 bases and J by 5 bases, with 17 bases between. The CDR3 sequence is 16 residues long. CDR3 bases: TGTGCCAGCAGCGTAGGACTTGGGGGGGCAACGGAGACCCAGTACTTC. This gives the protein CASSVGLGGATETQYF. Supplemented by reference TRBV9 and TRBJ2-5, the full variable domain reads DSGVTQTPKHLITATGQRVTLRCSPRSGDLSVYWYQQSLDQGLQFLIQYYNGEERAKGNILERFSAQQFPDLHSELNLSSLELGDSALYFCASSVGLGGATETQYFGPGTRLLVL.

The chain couples TRBV15 to TRBJ1-1; 7 bases agree with TRBD1. CDR3 length: 15 residues. Germline CDR1 reads LNHNV; CDR2 reads YYDKDF (reference sequence). V dropped 2 bases and J dropped 5; count of bases not matched to a gene: 8. The CDR3 sequence: CATSRPTTGTTEAFF. Here the CDR3 DNA reads TGTGCCACCAGCAGACCTACGACAGGGACAACTGAAGCTTTCTTT.

The DNA for the CDR3 is TGTGCCAGCAGCCAAGACGGGACTAGCCCCAACAATGAGCAGTTCTTC. Its protein product is CASSQDGTSPNNEQFF. This rearrangement joins TRBV4-2 to TRBJ2-1, with 9 nucleotides matching TRBD2. The V gene end was trimmed by 0 bases and the J gene end by 5 bases; junction bases not matched to a gene: 5. Germline CDR1 reads LGHNA; CDR2 reads YNFKEQ. The CDR3 consists of 16 residues.

This chain joins TRBV28 and TRBJ1-1, with unresolved D. CDR1 MDHEN and CDR2 SYDVKM come from the germline V gene. V shed 2 bases and J shed 1 base, with 11 bases lying between them. The CDR3 spans 15 residues. This CDR3 is CASSLVSGWNTEAFF. For the CDR3, the DNA is TGTGCCAGCAGTTTAGTGTCCGGGTGGAACACTGAAGCTTTCTTT.

The chain employs TRBV7-6 and TRBJ2-7; D is possibly TRBD1 (5 bases). The CDR3 covers 15 residues. In germline, CDR1 is SGHVS, CDR2 FNYEAQ. V was cut by 5 bases and J by 5 bases, with 19 bases left in between. DNA for the CDR3: TGTGCCAGCAGCACGCGTATTGCCAGGGTCGACGAGCAGTACTTC. It specifies CASSTRIARVDEQYF. Supplemented by reference TRBV7-6 and TRBJ2-7, the full variable domain reads GAGVSQSPRYKVTKRGQDVALRCDPISGHVSLYWYRQALGQGPEFLTYFNYEAQQDKSGLPNDRFSAERPEGSISTLTIQRTEQRDSAMYRCASSTRIARVDEQYFGPGTRLTVT.

CDR3 sequence: CASSVRSRGPGDTEAFF. CDR3 bases: TGTGCCAGTAGTGTCAGATCCAGGGGTCCCGGTGACACTGAAGCTTTCTTT. This chain joins TRBV19 and TRBJ1-1; D is possibly TRBD1 (6 bases). The CDR3 sequence is 17 residues long. V was shortened by 5 bases and J by 3 bases, with 22 bases between the two germline ends. Germline V gene sequence: CDR1 LNHDA, CDR2 SQIVND (reference sequence). The whole variable domain, filled in from reference TRBV19 and TRBJ1-1, reads DGGITQSPKYLFRKEGQNVTLSCEQNLNHDAMYWYRQDPGQGLRLIYYSQIVNDFQKGDIAEGYSVSREKKESFPLTVTSAQKNPTAFYLCASSVRSRGPGDTEAFFGQGTRLTVV.

The genes are TRBV29-1 and TRBJ2-1, with no clear D. This CDR3 contains 12 residues. In germline, CDR1 is SQVTM, CDR2 ANQGSEA. Trimming stripped 2 bases from V and 8 bases from J, with 10 bases between. The CDR3 region is CSVESGGDEQFF. The CDR3 DNA reads TGCAGCGTTGAATCGGGTGGAGATGAGCAGTTCTTC.